The rows below give T cell receptor beta chains drawn from one sample of a study of metastatic and nonmetastatic thyroid tumors. TCRdb re-called the PCR reads through MiXCR. The sample has fewer than 12,000 clones; roughly a quarter are singletons. Sequenced input: tumor tissue. These receptors originate from a female donor with papillary thyroid cancer or a benign thyroid nodule (not recorded which). Some clones in this sample may be carry-over from other donors' samples. The CDR3 runs from the conserved cysteine through the conserved F or W. The D gene is left open where the match is weak. Not every row has a clone size; where given, it reads once, few, many or a size class.

d_call	v_call	clone_size	j_call	cdr3_length	cdr3_aa	cdr3_nt
NA	TRBV19	NA	TRBJ1-5	17	CASSPLEGSKDRQPQHF	TGTGCCAGTAGTCCCCTGGAGGGGAGCAAGGATCGTCAGCCCCAGCATTTT
NA	TRBV11-2	many	TRBJ2-1	14	CASSRRGRGLEQFF	TGTGCCAGCAGCCGGAGGGGCAGGGGTCTCGAGCAGTTCTTC
NA	TRBV28	medium-sized	TRBJ1-1	15	CASSSRGGRGTEAFF	TGTGCCAGCAGCTCAAGGGGCGGTCGGGGGACTGAAGCTTTCTTT
TRBD2	TRBV20-1	NA	TRBJ2-5	15	CSARDGRDGGETQYF	TGCAGTGCTAGAGATGGGAGGGACGGAGGGGAGACCCAGTACTTC
TRBD1	TRBV6-1	NA	TRBJ2-1	16	CASGRTGASSYNEQFF	TGTGCCAGCGGACGGACAGGGGCAAGCTCCTACAATGAGCAGTTCTTC
TRBD1	TRBV5-4	many	TRBJ2-7	14	CASSRTGQGNEQYF	TGTGCCAGCAGCCGTACGGGACAGGGGAACGAGCAGTACTTC
NA	TRBV6-1	few	TRBJ1-6	13	CASSEVGQSPLHF	TGTGCCAGCAGTGAGGTGGGGCAGTCACCCCTCCACTTT
NA	TRBV27	NA	TRBJ2-7	13	CASSVNGRYEQYF	TGTGCCAGCAGTGTGAACGGGCGCTACGAGCAGTACTTC
NA	TRBV12-3/TRBV12-4	NA	TRBJ2-7	14	CASSDVGGIEEQYF	TGTGCCAGCAGTGACGTTGGGGGGATCGAGGAGCAGTACTTC
NA	TRBV28	few	TRBJ2-1	12	CASSLGRGEQFF	TGTGCCAGCAGTTTGGGGCGGGGAGAGCAGTTCTTC
NA	TRBV6-1	few	TRBJ1-5	14	CASSGIYSNQPQHF	TGTGCCAGCAGTGGGATCTATAGCAATCAGCCCCAGCATTTT
NA	TRBV7-9	NA	TRBJ2-7	14	CASTTAGATGEQYF	TGTGCCAGCACCACCGCTGGGGCGACTGGGGAGCAGTACTTC
NA	TRBV10-3	few	TRBJ1-2	16	CAISELNPGSNYGYTF	TGTGCCATCAGTGAGTTGAATCCGGGCAGCAACTATGGCTACACCTTC
TRBD1	TRBV19	NA	TRBJ1-3	16	CASSGYRGRAGNTIYF	TGTGCCAGTAGTGGGTACAGGGGGCGAGCTGGAAACACCATATATTTT
TRBD1	TRBV30	once	TRBJ1-2	14	CAWSSTGGNYGYTF	TGTGCCTGGAGCTCGACAGGGGGGAACTATGGCTACACCTTC
TRBD1	TRBV6-1	NA	TRBJ2-1	12	CASSAGQGEQFF	TGTGCCAGCAGTGCTGGACAGGGTGAGCAGTTCTTC
NA	TRBV20-1	NA	TRBJ2-5	12	CSAIPFDRTQYF	TGCAGTGCTATACCTTTCGATCGGACCCAGTACTTC
NA	TRBV6-1	NA	TRBJ2-1	13	CASSDQGGNEQFF	TGTGCCAGCAGTGACCAAGGGGGCAATGAGCAGTTCTTC
NA	TRBV11-3	NA	TRBJ2-7	14	CASSLGASSYEQYF	TGTGCCAGCAGCTTAGGCGCCAGCTCCTACGAGCAGTACTTC
NA	TRBV11-2	NA	TRBJ2-1	14	CASSLDNSYNEQFF	TGTGCCAGCAGCTTAGACAACTCCTACAATGAGCAGTTCTTC
TRBD2	TRBV9	medium-sized	TRBJ2-1	18	CASSPGLAGRSSYNEQFF	TGTGCCAGCAGCCCAGGACTAGCGGGCCGCAGCTCCTACAATGAGCAGTTCTTC
NA	TRBV20-1	NA	TRBJ2-5	14	CSARWFSDRETQYF	TGCAGTGCCAGATGGTTTAGCGATCGTGAGACCCAGTACTTC